One sample yielded the 15 T cell receptor beta chains listed below, sequenced in a study of CD8+ T cells in alopecia areata. Following RNA extraction, reverse transcription yielded cDNA that acted as the sequencing template. This table comes from immunoSEQ multiplex PCR, and its TCRdb copy is limited to in-frame clones, with some not included. The profile covers roughly 150,000 clones, with 55% to 65% appearing a single time and 4.8% taken by the ten largest. The source material was CD4+ T cells sorted from blood. The receptors were sampled from a human donor in good health.

The V and J genes are TRBV29-1 and TRBJ2-3; D gene unclear. V was clipped by 3 bases and J by 5 bases, with 12 bases between them. The CDR3 consists of 13 residues. Germline CDR1 reads SQVTM; CDR2 reads ANQGSEA. The CDR3 here is CSVESVLRDTQYF. CDR3 sequence (DNA): TGCAGCGTTGAGTCCGTTCTGCGAGATACGCAGTATTTT.

The CDR3 here is CSVEVASWAEQYF. In nucleotides, the CDR3 is TGCAGCGTTGAAGTGGCCAGCTGGGCCGAGCAGTACTTC. The chain is built from TRBV29-1 and TRBJ2-7; D is unresolved. The germline V gene has CDR1 SQVTM and CDR2 ANQGSEA. Trimming cost V 1 base and J 6 bases, with 13 bases left between them. This CDR3 has 13 amino acids.

This clone was observed a few times. The chain has TRBV2 and TRBJ2-7, with TRBD1 matching over 7 bases. This CDR3 is 14 amino acids long. Trimming took 6 bases from V and 6 from J; bases not matched to a gene: 11. Germline V gene sequence: CDR1 SNHLY, CDR2 FYNNEI. CDR3 DNA: TGTGCCAGCAGAAACATCCGGGACAGAATCGAGCAGTACTTC. As protein: CASRNIRDRIEQYF.

The chain recombines TRBV2 with TRBJ2-1; D not resolved. The germline CDR1 and CDR2 sequences are SNHLY and FYNNEI. The ends were cut back, 8 bases at V and 4 bases at J, with 6 bases in the middle. The CDR3 sequence is 11 residues long. CDR3 nucleotide sequence: TGTGCCAGCTGGGGTTACAATGAGCAGTTCTTC. This gives the protein CASWGYNEQFF.

Only one count was recorded for this clone. V and J are TRBV30 and TRBJ1-5; the D is unclear. This CDR3 is built from 13 residues. Germline CDR1 and CDR2: GTSNPN and SVGIG (reference sequence). V lost 2 bases and J lost 5, with 10 bases in between. CDR3 sequence reads: CAWSMGRDQPQHF. In DNA, the CDR3 is TGTGCCTGGAGTATGGGGAGGGATCAGCCCCAGCATTTT.

The chain is built from TRBV11-2 and TRBJ2-5; 7 bases map to TRBD1. CDR1 is SGHAT and CDR2 is FQNNGV in the germline V gene. The CDR3 length is 15 residues. V was pared by 5 bases and J by 9 bases, with 15 bases of the junction left unmatched. The chain's CDR3 is CASSPSHASTGAQYF. CDR3 nucleotides: TGTGCCAGCAGCCCATCCCACGCGAGCACAGGGGCCCAGTACTTC.

In this sample, this clone turned up once. The rearrangement links TRBV5-1 to TRBJ2-6; tentatively, D is TRBD1 or TRBD2 (5 bases each). Per the germline V gene, CDR1 is SGHRS and CDR2 is YFSETQ. The V and J ends lost 2 bases and 4 bases respectively, with 22 bases between them. This CDR3 comprises 19 residues. The CDR3 sequence is CASSFLGDSLSSGANVLTF. CDR3 DNA sequence: TGCGCCAGCAGCTTCTTGGGGGATTCGCTATCTTCCGGGGCCAACGTCCTGACTTTC.

The genes are TRBV11-2 and TRBJ2-2; D unclear. CDR3 length: 15 amino acids. Per germline, CDR1 SGHAT and CDR2 FQNNGV. V was cut by 5 bases and J by 4 bases, with 14 bases left in between. The CDR3 bases are TGTGCCAGCAGCCCCCCGGTAGGCGTCACCGGGGAGCTGTTTTTT. This encodes CASSPPVGVTGELFF.

The rearrangement links TRBV13 to TRBJ1-5; D is uncertain. V lost 5 bases and J lost 5, with 4 bases in between. CDR3 size: 11 residues. Germline V gene sequence: CDR1 PRHDT, CDR2 FYEKMQ (reference sequence). CDR3 nucleotide sequence: TGTGCCAGCAGCACTCATCAGCCCCAGCATTTT. As protein: CASSTHQPQHF.

This rearrangement joins TRBV29-1 to TRBJ1-2; the D gene is possibly TRBD1 (5 bases). The CDR3 consists of 15 residues. Germline-derived CDR1 and CDR2 are SQVTM and ANQGSEA. V lost 0 bases to trimming and J lost 8 bases, with 19 bases between them. The CDR3 region has the DNA TGCAGCGTTGAAGATATCCAGGGCCCAAATCTGGGCTACACCTTC. Its translation: CSVEDIQGPNLGYTF.

The gene calls are TRBV30 and TRBJ2-4; 10 nucleotides align to TRBD2. Germline V CDR1 and CDR2: GTSNPN, SVGIG (reference sequence). The length of the CDR3 is 14 residues. V dropped 0 bases and J dropped 6; count of bases not matched to a gene: 2. The CDR3 region has the DNA TGTGCCTGGAGTGTACCTAGCGGGAGAAACATTCAGTACTTC. Encoded protein: CAWSVPSGRNIQYF.

The chain is built from TRBV29-1 and TRBJ2-3, with 9 positions matching TRBD2. Germline V lookup: CDR1 SQVTM, CDR2 ANQGSEA. The CDR3 sequence is 15 residues long. The J segment lost 2 bases and the V segment lost 4 bases, leaving 7 bases of the junction unmatched. CDR3 in amino acids: CSVAMREGYTDTQYF. Written as DNA, the CDR3 is TGCAGCGTTGCGATGCGGGAGGGATACACAGATACGCAGTATTTT.

This clone was observed a handful of times. This sequence joins TRBV20-1 and TRBJ1-2, with D unclear. Trimming left V 3 bases short and J 5 bases short, with 4 bases between. This CDR3 contains 10 residues. The germline V gene encodes CDR1 DFQATT and CDR2 SNEGSKA (reference sequence). The CDR3 region has the DNA TGCAGTGCTAGTGTTTATGGCTACACCTTC. Protein product: CSASVYGYTF.

The chain recombines TRBV29-1 with TRBJ2-5; D gene unclear. The DNA end is more similar to TRBJ2-7, so the J call may be wrong. The germline V gene has CDR1 SQVTM and CDR2 ANQGSEA. This CDR3 comprises 11 residues. The CDR3 sequence: CSASQVYEQYF. The CDR3 DNA follows: TGCAGCGCTTCACAAGTCTACGAGCAGTACTTC.

This chain connects TRBV5-4 to TRBJ2-1, with D unclear. Deletions cut 1 base from V and 4 bases from J, with 6 bases between. The CDR3 covers 13 residues. Germline V gene lookup returns CDR1 SGHNT and CDR2 YYREEE (reference sequence). The CDR3 coding sequence is TGTGCCAGCAGCTTGTCGCTATACAATGAGCAGTTCTTC. It yields the protein CASSLSLYNEQFF. The full variable domain, with the rest looked up from reference TRBV5-4 and TRBJ2-1, is ETGVTQSPTHLIKTRGQQVTLRCSSQSGHNTVSWYQQALGQGPQFIFQYYREEENGRGNFPPRFSGLQFPNYSSELNVNALELDDSALYLCASSLSLYNEQFFGPGTRLTVL.